Each of the 2 T cell receptor beta chains below was sequenced from the same sample in a study of blood T cell repertoires in COVID-19. Sequencing used immunoSEQ multiplex PCR; TCRdb keeps in-frame clones, though not all of them. The table has 140,000 to 150,000 clones, approximately 78% seen once. The material sequenced was PBMCs or T cells enriched from blood (not recorded which). All receptors derive from a woman between 50 and 59 years old who had recovered from COVID-19.

This chain connects TRBV7-3 to TRBJ2-1; TRBD2 aligns across 7 bases. V was pared by 4 bases and J by 2 bases, with 5 bases of the junction left unmatched. Per the germline V gene, CDR1 is SGHTA and CDR2 is FQGTGA. The CDR3 consists of 15 residues. CDR3 amino acids: CASSSIGLAYNEQFF. The CDR3 DNA is TGTGCCAGCAGCTCCATTGGACTAGCCTACAATGAGCAGTTCTTC.

The V and J genes are TRBV28 and TRBJ1-2, with D possibly matching TRBD1 (6 bases). CDR3 length: 13 amino acids. Looked up from germline, CDR1 is MDHEN and CDR2 is SYDVKM. The ends were cut back, 6 bases at V and 6 bases at J, with 14 bases in the middle. The CDR3: CASSITGLDGYTF. The DNA for the CDR3 is TGTGCCAGCAGCATAACAGGGCTCGATGGCTACACCTTC.